This record concerns one T cell receptor (beta chain) sequence. The antigen remains unidentified. TCRdb independently ran MiXCR on the 5' RACE reads; one entry per CDR3 protein. Of under 250,000 distinct CDR3 sequences in the sample, 32% were seen once. These data belong to a study of CD8 T cells in ankylosing spondylitis. Points from the study as a whole: Roughly eight highly homologous variants formed a TCR beta motif that appeared characteristic of ankylosing spondylitis blood.

The CDR3 has 15 residues. The V gene lost 1 base and the J gene lost 0 bases, with 7 bases spanning the gap. Germline loops: CDR1 MNHNS, CDR2 SASEGT. The gene calls are TRBV6-1 and TRBJ1-5; no clear D. This clonotype originated in a male donor with ankylosing spondylitis or in good health (not recorded which). Sequences were obtained from blood, either unsorted or a sorted T cell fraction (not recorded which). CDR3 bases: TGTGCCAGCAGTGAAGAAGGGAATAGCAATCAGCCCCAGCATTTT. Translation: CASSEEGNSNQPQHF.